The present T cell receptor beta chain was sequenced within a study of cytomegalovirus exposure and HLA in healthy donors. 60 Vbeta and 13 Jbeta primers were used in PCR. In the study's own analysis: Later reanalysis found 75 million to 95 million unique TCR beta chains, roughly 9.9 million of them shared. Generated by immunoSEQ multiplex PCR, the TCRdb table keeps only in-frame clones and is missing some. From that table come the V and J calls and clone size; the DNA was used to work out D and trimming. In the table there are 200,000 to 250,000 clones, 83% of which are singletons. Trimming cost V 2 bases and J 3 bases; bases outside gene matches: 4. The CDR3 has 15 amino acids. Looked up from germline, CDR1 is GTSNPN and CDR2 is SVGIG (reference sequence).

This receptor was obtained from a girl aged 10-17 years in good health and CMV-seronegative. The sequenced sample was PBMCs. The rearrangement links TRBV30 to TRBJ2-7; 13 nucleotides agree with TRBD2. This CDR3 is CAWSPRLAGGYEQYF. CDR3 coding DNA: TGTGCCTGGAGTCCCCGACTAGCGGGAGGCTACGAGCAGTACTTC. The complete variable domain, with remaining parts taken from reference TRBV30 and TRBJ2-7, reads SQTIHQWPATLVQPVGSPLSLECTVEGTSNPNLYWYRQAAGRGLQLLFYSVGIGQISSEVPQNLSASRPQDRQFILSSKKLLLSDSGFYLCAWSPRLAGGYEQYFGPGTRLTVT.